The entry below describes one TCR beta chain. Its antigen is as yet unknown. The sample belongs to a study of PD-1 blockade in classical Hodgkin lymphoma. On the study more broadly: The patients were dosed with nivolumab 3 mg/kg, infused intravenously every 2 weeks. Study-level results: When set against healthy donors, newly diagnosed patients were reported to show lower baseline TCR diversity. With CD4+ cells, TCR diversity rose significantly by C4D1, but not with CD8+ cells.

Every single patient, without exception, relapsed after autologous stem cell transplantation, and brentuximab vedotin exposure varied. Clones were read by immunoSEQ multiplex PCR, and TCRdb kept only the in-frame ones, dropping some. This table holds about 94,000 clones, 80% to 90% found once. This sequence originates from a human donor with classical Hodgkin lymphoma. Sequencing was performed on peripheral blood mononuclear cells (PBMCs), taken before the second cycle of nivolumab.

The CDR3 sequence is CASSFGQPQETQYF. The DNA for the CDR3 is TGTGCCAGCAGTTTCGGACAACCGCAAGAGACCCAGTACTTC. V is TRBV28 and J is TRBJ2-5, with a tentative D call TRBD1 (5 bases). The CDR3 totals 14 residues. From germline, CDR1 is MDHEN and CDR2 SYDVKM. Trimming left V 3 bases short and J 2 bases short, with 10 bases between.